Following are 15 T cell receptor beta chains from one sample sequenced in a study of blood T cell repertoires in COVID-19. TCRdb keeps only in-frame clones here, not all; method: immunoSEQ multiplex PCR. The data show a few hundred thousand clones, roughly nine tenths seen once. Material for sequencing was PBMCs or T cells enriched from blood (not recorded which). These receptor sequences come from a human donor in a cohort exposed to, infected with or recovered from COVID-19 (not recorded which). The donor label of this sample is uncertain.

CDR3 nucleotide sequence: TGTGCCAGCAGCCAAGTGGGGGGGGCTGAAGCTTTCTTT. It is translated as CASSQVGGAEAFF. This chain uses TRBV14 with TRBJ1-1; D may be TRBD1 (5 bases). Germline lookup yields CDR1 SGHDN and CDR2 FVKESK. The CDR3 consists of 13 residues. V lost 1 base, J lost 6 bases, and 9 bases lay in between.

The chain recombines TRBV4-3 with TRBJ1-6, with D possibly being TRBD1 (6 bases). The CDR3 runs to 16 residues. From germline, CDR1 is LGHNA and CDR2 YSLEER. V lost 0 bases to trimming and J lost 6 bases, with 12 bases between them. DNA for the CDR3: TGCGCCAGCAGCCAAGATAGGGGGGGCTCTAATTCACCCCTCCACTTT. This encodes CASSQDRGGSNSPLHF.

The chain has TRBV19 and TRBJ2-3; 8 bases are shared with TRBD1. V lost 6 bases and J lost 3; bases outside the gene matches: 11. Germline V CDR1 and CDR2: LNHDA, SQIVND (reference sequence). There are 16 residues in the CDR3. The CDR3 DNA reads TGTGCCAGTAGAATACTAGGGAGACAGGGGACAGATACGCAGTATTTT. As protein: CASRILGRQGTDTQYF.

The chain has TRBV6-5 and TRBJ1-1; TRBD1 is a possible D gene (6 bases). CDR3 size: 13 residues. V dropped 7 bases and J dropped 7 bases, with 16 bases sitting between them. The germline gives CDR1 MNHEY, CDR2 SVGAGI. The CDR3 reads CASTKTGGNEAFF. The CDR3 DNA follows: TGTGCCAGCACTAAGACGGGGGGCAATGAAGCTTTCTTT.

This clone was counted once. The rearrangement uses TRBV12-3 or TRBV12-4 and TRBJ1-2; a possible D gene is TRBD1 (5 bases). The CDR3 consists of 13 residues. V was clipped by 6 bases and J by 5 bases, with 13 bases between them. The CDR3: CASSRTRRYGYTF. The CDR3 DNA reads TGTGCCAGCAGCCGGACACGACGGTATGGCTACACCTTC.

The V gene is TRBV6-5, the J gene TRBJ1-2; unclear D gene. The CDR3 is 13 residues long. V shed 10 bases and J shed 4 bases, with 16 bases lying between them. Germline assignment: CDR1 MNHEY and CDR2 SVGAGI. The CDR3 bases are TGTGCCACCGAGAGAACAGCCCTCTATGGCTACACCTTC. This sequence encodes CATERTALYGYTF.

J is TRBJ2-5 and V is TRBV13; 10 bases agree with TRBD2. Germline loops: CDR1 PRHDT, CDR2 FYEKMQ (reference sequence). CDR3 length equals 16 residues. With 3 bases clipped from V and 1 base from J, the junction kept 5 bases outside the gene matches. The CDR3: CASSLASGGRQETQYF. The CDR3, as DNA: TGTGCCAGCAGCTTGGCTAGCGGGGGCCGCCAAGAGACCCAGTACTTC.

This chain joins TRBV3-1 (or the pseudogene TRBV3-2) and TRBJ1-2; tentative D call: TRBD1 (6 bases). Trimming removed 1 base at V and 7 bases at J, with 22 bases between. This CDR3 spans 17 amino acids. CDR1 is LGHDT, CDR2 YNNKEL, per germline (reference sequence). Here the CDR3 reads CASSQAPAGTLSGGYTF. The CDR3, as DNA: TGTGCCAGCAGCCAAGCGCCCGCCGGGACACTCTCGGGTGGCTACACCTTC.

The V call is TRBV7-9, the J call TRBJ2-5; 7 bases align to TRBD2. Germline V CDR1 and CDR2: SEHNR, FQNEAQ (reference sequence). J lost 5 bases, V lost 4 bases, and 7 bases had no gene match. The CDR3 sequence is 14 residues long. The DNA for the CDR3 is TGTGCCAGCAGCTCTCGGACTAGTGGGGAGACCCAGTACTTC. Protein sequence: CASSSRTSGETQYF.

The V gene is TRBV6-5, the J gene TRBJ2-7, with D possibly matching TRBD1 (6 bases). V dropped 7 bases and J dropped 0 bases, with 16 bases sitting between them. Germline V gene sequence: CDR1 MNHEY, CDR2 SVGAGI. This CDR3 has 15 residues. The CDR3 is CASTTGTGSSYEQYF. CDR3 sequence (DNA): TGTGCCAGCACTACAGGGACGGGGAGCTCCTACGAGCAGTACTTC.

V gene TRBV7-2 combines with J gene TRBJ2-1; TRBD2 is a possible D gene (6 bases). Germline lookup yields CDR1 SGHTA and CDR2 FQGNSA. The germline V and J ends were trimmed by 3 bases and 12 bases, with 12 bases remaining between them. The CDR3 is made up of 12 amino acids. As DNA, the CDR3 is TGTGCCAGCAGCTTGGACTATCTGGGGCAGTTCTTC. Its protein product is CASSLDYLGQFF. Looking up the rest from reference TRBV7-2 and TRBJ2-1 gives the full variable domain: GAGVSQSPSNKVTEKGKDVELRCDPISGHTALYWYRQSLGQGLEFLIYFQGNSAPDKSGLPSDRFSAERTGGSVSTLTIQRTQQEDSAVYLCASSLDYLGQFFGPGTRLTVL.

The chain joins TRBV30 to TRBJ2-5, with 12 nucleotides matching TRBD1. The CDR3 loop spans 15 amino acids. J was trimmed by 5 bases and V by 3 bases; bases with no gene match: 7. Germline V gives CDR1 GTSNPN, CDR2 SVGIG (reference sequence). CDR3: CAWRRGTGGAETQYF. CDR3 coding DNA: TGTGCCTGGAGGCGGGGGACAGGGGGCGCGGAGACCCAGTACTTC.

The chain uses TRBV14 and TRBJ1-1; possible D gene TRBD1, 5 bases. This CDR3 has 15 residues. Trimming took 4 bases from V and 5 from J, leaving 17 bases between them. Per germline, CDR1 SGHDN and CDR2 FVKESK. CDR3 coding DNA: TGTGCCAGCAGCCCCTTACGCGGGCGGGGGACTGAAGCTTTCTTT. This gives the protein CASSPLRGRGTEAFF.

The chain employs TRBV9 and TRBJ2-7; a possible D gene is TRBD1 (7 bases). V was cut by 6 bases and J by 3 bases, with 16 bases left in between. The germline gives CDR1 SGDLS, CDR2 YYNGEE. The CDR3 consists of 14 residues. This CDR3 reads CASTRGAEDYEQYF. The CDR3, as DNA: TGTGCCAGCACCAGGGGGGCAGAAGACTACGAGCAGTACTTC.

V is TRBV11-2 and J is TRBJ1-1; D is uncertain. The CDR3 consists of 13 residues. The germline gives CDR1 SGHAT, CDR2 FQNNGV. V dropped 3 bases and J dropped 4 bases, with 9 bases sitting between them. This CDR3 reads CASSFQTGTEAFF. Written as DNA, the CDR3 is TGTGCCAGCAGCTTCCAGACGGGCACTGAAGCTTTCTTT.